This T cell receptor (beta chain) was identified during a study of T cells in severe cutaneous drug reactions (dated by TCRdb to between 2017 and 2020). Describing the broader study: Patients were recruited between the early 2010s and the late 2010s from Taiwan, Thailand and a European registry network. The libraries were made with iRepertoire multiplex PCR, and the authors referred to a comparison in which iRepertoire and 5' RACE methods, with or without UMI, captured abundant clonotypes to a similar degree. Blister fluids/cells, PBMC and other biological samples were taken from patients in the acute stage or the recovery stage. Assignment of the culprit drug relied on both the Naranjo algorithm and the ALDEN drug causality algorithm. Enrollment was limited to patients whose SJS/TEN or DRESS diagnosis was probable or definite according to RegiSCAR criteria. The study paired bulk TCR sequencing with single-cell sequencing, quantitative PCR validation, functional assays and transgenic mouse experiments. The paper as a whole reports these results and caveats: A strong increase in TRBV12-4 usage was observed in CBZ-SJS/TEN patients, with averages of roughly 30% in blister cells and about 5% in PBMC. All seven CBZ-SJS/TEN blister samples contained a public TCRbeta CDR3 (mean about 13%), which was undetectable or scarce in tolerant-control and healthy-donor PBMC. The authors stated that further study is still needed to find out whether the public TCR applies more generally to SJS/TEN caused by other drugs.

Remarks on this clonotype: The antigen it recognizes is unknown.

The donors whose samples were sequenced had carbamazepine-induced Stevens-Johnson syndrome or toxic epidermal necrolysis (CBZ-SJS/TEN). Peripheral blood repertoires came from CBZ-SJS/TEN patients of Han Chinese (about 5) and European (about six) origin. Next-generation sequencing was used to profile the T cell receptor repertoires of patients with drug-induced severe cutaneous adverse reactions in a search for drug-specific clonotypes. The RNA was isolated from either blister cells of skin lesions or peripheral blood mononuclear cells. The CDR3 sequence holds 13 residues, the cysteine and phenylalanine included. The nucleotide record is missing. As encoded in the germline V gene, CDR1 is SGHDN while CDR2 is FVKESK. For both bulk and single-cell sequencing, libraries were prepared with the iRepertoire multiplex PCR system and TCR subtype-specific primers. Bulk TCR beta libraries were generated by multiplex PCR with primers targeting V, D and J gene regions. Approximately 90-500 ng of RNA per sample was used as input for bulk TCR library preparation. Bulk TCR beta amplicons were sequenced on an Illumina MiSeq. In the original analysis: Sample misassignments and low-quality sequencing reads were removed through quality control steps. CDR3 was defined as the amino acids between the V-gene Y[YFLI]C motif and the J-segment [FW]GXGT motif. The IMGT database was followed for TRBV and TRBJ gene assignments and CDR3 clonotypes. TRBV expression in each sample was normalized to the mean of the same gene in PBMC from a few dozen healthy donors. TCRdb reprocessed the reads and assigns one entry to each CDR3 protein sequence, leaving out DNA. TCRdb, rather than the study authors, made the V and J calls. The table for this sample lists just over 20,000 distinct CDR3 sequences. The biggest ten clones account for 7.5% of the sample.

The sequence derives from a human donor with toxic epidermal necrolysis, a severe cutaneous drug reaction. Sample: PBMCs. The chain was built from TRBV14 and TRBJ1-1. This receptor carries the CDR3 CARYEAFGTEAFF.